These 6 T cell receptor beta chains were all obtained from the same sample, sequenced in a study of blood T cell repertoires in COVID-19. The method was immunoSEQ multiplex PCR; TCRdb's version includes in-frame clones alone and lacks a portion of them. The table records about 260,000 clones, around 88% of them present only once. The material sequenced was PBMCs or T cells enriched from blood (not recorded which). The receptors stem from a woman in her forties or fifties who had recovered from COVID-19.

DNA of the CDR3: TGTGCCAGTAGTAAACAGGGTGCCAAAAACATTCAGTACTTC. Its protein product is CASSKQGAKNIQYF. J is TRBJ2-4 and V is TRBV19; TRBD1 is a possible D gene (6 bases). Germline values: CDR1 LNHDA, CDR2 SQIVND (reference sequence). Between the trimmed V and J ends, which lost 4 bases and 1 base, there was a span of 8 bases. This CDR3 spans 14 amino acids.

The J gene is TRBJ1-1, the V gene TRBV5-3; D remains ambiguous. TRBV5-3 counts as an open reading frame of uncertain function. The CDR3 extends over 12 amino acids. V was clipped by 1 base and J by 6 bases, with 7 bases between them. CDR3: CARSLLAPEAFF. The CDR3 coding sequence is TGTGCCAGAAGCTTGTTGGCTCCTGAAGCTTTCTTT.

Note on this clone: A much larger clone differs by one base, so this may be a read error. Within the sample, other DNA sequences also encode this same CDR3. CDR3 in DNA: TGTGCCAGCAGCATGTCTAGCGGGGGGGATACACAGTATTTT. It specifies CASSMSSGGDTQYF. This rearrangement joins TRBV7-2 to TRBJ2-3, with 12 bases matching TRBD2. Germline V lookup: CDR1 SGHTA, CDR2 FQGNSA. CDR3 length: 14 residues.

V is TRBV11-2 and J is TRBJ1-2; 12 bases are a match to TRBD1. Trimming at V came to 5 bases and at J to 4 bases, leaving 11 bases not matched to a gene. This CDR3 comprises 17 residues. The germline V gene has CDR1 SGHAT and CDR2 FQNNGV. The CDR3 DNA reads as TGTGCCAGCAGCCCCGGGACAGGGGGCGGTCGGGGCTATGGCTACACCTTC. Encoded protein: CASSPGTGGGRGYGYTF.

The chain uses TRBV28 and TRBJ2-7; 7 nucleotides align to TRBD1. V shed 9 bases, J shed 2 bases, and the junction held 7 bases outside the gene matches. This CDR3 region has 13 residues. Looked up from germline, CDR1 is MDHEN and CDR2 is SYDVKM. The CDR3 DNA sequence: TGTGCCAGAGACAGGGAGTGGACCTACGAGCAGTACTTC. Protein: CARDREWTYEQYF.

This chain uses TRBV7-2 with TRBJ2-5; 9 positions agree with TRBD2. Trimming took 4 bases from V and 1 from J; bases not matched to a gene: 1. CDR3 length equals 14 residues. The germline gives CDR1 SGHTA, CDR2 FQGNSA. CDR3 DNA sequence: TGTGCCAGCAGCTCTAGCGGGACCCAAGAGACCCAGTACTTC. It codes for CASSSSGTQETQYF.